This T cell receptor (beta chain) was sequenced during a study of identical twins. Study-level points and caveats: Partly confounded zero-insertion analyses could result from invariant MAIT and iNKT cells. Insertions were fewer in abundant cord blood beta clonotypes, whereas memory repertoires showed none of this pattern.

This clonotype was recorded many times. Its specificity is unknown. This CDR3 contains 14 residues. Germline-derived CDR1 and CDR2 are SGHTA and FQGNSA. V was pared by 8 bases and J by 0 bases, with 5 bases of the junction left unmatched. One entry per CDR3 protein results from TCRdb running MiXCR on the 5' RACE reads. Among a few hundred thousand distinct CDR3 sequences listed, about 10% were seen once. V is TRBV7-2 and J is TRBJ2-3; 7 nucleotides line up with TRBD2. This TCR derives from a man aged 50 to 60 in good health. Source material: memory T cells sorted from blood. The CDR3 bases are TGTGCCAGCTCCTGGGGGGGGAGCACAGATACGCAGTATTTT. It translates to CASSWGGSTDTQYF.